Reported below is one TCR beta chain. This record comes from a study of cytomegalovirus exposure and HLA in healthy donors. The PCR made use of 60 Vbeta and 13 Jbeta primers. The data were produced by immunoSEQ multiplex PCR, yet TCRdb's version contains in-frame clones alone and is incomplete. This sample's table has approximately 37,000 clones. V dropped 3 bases and J dropped 7; count of bases not matched to a gene: 5. Germline assignment: CDR1 KGHSH and CDR2 LQKENI. This CDR3 comprises 14 residues. The material sequenced was PBMCs. This sequence joins TRBV18 and TRBJ2-1; TRBD1 agrees at 8 bases. This sequence was found in a human donor in good health. DNA for the CDR3: TGTGCCAGCTCACCGGACAGGGTGGATAATGAGCAGTTCTTC. Protein product: CASSPDRVDNEQFF.